These 8 T cell receptor beta chains were sequenced from one sample in a study of blood T cell repertoires in COVID-19. Sequencing used immunoSEQ multiplex PCR; TCRdb keeps in-frame clones, though not all of them. The data contain 200,000 or so clones, around 84% of them singletons. The specimen was PBMCs or T cells enriched from blood (not recorded which). These receptors were taken from a woman aged 40 to 50 with acute COVID-19.

J is TRBJ2-7 and V is TRBV5-1, with TRBD1 matching over 7 bases. The CDR3 is made up of 14 amino acids. V dropped 2 bases and J dropped 5; count of bases not matched to a gene: 7. Germline lookup yields CDR1 SGHRS and CDR2 YFSETQ. CDR3 DNA sequence: TGCGCCAGCAGCTTAGGGGGCGCGGTTCACGAGCAGTACTTC. It is translated as CASSLGGAVHEQYF.

The chain is built from TRBV3-1 (or the pseudogene TRBV3-2) and TRBJ2-7; TRBD2 agrees at 8 bases. Germline CDR1 LGHDT, CDR2 YNNKEL (reference sequence). J gave up 6 bases and V 1 base, and 5 bases lay outside the gene matches. There are 14 residues in the CDR3. In DNA, the CDR3 is TGTGCCAGCAGCCAAGTGGGACTAGAAGGCGAGCAGTACTTC. Translation gives CASSQVGLEGEQYF.

This clone was observed a handful of times. The J gene is TRBJ2-7, the V gene TRBV12-3 or TRBV12-4; no clear D. The CDR3 has 12 amino acids. Trimming took off 2 bases at V and 2 bases at J, with 4 bases between the two ends. The CDR3: CASSLNTYEQYF. The DNA for the CDR3 is TGTGCCAGCAGTTTAAACACCTACGAGCAGTACTTC.

V gene TRBV5-1 combines with J gene TRBJ2-1; no definite D call. This CDR3 spans 14 amino acids. V shed 0 bases and J shed 6 bases, with 10 bases lying between them. From germline, CDR1 is SGHRS and CDR2 YFSETQ. CDR3 coding DNA: TGCGCCAGCAGCTTGGACAACCCCCTCAATGAGCAGTTCTTC. This gives the protein CASSLDNPLNEQFF.

The V and J genes are TRBV6-5 and TRBJ2-1; TRBD2 agrees at 8 bases. The CDR3 consists of 15 residues. V was pared by 6 bases and J by 4 bases, with 8 bases of the junction left unmatched. CDR1 and CDR2 from the germline V gene are MNHEY and SVGAGI. Written as DNA, the CDR3 is TGTGCCAGCAGACCTCGGCTAGCGGGTTACAATGAGCAGTTCTTC. Encoded protein: CASRPRLAGYNEQFF.

This clone came up once. The chain combines TRBV10-1 with TRBJ1-2; 7 nucleotides agree with TRBD1. V trimming: 0 bases; J trimming: 0 bases; junction bases outside the gene matches: 4. Germline CDR1 reads WNHNN; CDR2 reads SYGVQD (reference sequence). This CDR3 spans 16 amino acids. CDR3 amino acids: CASSESGQPTNYGYTF. The CDR3 DNA reads as TGCGCCAGCAGTGAGTCGGGACAGCCTACTAACTATGGCTACACCTTC.

The chain carries TRBV29-1 and TRBJ1-1; 7 bases fit TRBD1. V lost 6 bases and J lost 12; bases outside the gene matches: 16. The CDR3 length is 13 residues. CDR1 is SQVTM and CDR2 is ANQGSEA in the germline V gene. CDR3 sequence: CSVSIGPGGRPFF. The CDR3 nucleotides are TGCAGCGTATCTATTGGTCCAGGGGGGAGACCTTTCTTT. The variable domain in full, with the rest retrieved from reference TRBV29-1 and TRBJ1-1, is SAVISQKPSRDICQRGTSLTIQCQVDSQVTMMFWYRQQPGQSLTLIATANQGSEATYESGFVIDKFPISRPNLTFSTLTVSNMSPEDSSIYLCSVSIGPGGRPFFGQGTRLTVV.

This clone was recorded a few times. The rearrangement links TRBV5-1 to TRBJ1-1; D is unresolved. Germline V gene lookup returns CDR1 SGHRS and CDR2 YFSETQ. The length of the CDR3 is 14 residues. V lost 0 bases and J 1 base, leaving 7 bases between the germline ends. This chain's CDR3 is CASSLGATNTEAFF. The CDR3 DNA follows: TGCGCCAGCAGCTTGGGGGCAACGAACACTGAAGCTTTCTTT.